Following are 18 T cell receptor beta chains from one sample sequenced in a study of Tregs in tolerant kidney transplant recipients (dated by TCRdb to between 2018 and 2021). Libraries were prepared through the immunoSEQ multiplex PCR assay. TCRdb limited this immuneACCESS table to in-frame rearrangements with V and J called. A share of clones is missing; checked studies link under half to unresolved V genes, and the rest is unexplained. The sample profile shows 68,000 or so clones; roughly 89% of them were found once. The top ten constitute about 4.5% of the sample. Sequenced sample: CD4+ T cells from blood. The receptors derive from a human donor in good health.

Only one count was recorded for this clone. The chain uses TRBV4-3 and TRBJ2-3; 15 nucleotides match TRBD2. V was pared by 1 base and J by 6 bases, with 8 bases of the junction left unmatched. Germline V gene sequence: CDR1 LGHNA, CDR2 YSLEER. The length of the CDR3 is 18 residues. As DNA, the CDR3 is TGCGCCAGCAGCCAAGTGTTAATGGGGACTAGCGGGGGGGATACGCAGTATTTT. Translating it yields CASSQVLMGTSGGDTQYF.

This clone was recorded only once. The J gene is TRBJ2-5, the V gene TRBV19; TRBD2 matches at 10 bases. The CDR3 loop spans 16 amino acids. Germline trimming cut 7 bases from V and 4 bases from J; bases unmatched to any gene: 12. Per the germline V gene, CDR1 is LNHDA and CDR2 is SQIVND (reference sequence). Here the CDR3 DNA reads TGTGCCAGTAACCCCGGTCTAGCGGGAGACAGAGAGACCCAGTACTTC. Protein: CASNPGLAGDRETQYF. The whole variable domain, remainder taken from reference TRBV19 and TRBJ2-5, is DGGITQSPKYLFRKEGQNVTLSCEQNLNHDAMYWYRQDPGQGLRLIYYSQIVNDFQKGDIAEGYSVSREKKESFPLTVTSAQKNPTAFYLCASNPGLAGDRETQYFGPGTRLLVL.

The chain links TRBV4-1 to TRBJ1-3; weak D call: TRBD1 (5 bases). V was clipped by 0 bases and J by 0 bases, with 6 bases between them. The CDR3 has 15 residues. CDR1 is MGHRA and CDR2 is YSYEKL in the germline V gene. The CDR3 DNA is TGCGCCAGCAGCCAAGAGGGGGGCTCTGGAAACACCATATATTTT. It encodes CASSQEGGSGNTIYF.

This clone has only a few counts. The chain uses TRBV19 and TRBJ2-1; D possibly corresponds to TRBD2 (6 bases). V was cut by 4 bases and J by 4 bases, with 14 bases left in between. The CDR3 is made up of 15 amino acids. CDR1 and CDR2 from the germline V gene are LNHDA and SQIVND (reference sequence). The CDR3 DNA follows: TGTGCCAGTAGTAGAGGCGGGGAATATTACAATGAGCAGTTCTTC. Translation: CASSRGGEYYNEQFF.

This rearrangement joins TRBV7-2 to TRBJ1-3, with a weak D call TRBD1 (5 bases). The germline V gene has CDR1 SGHTA and CDR2 FQGNSA. The CDR3 length is 17 residues. Trimming took 5 bases from V and 1 from J, leaving 18 bases between them. In DNA form, the CDR3 reads TGTGCCAGCAGCCCTAATCGGGCAGGGAGGTCTGGAAACACCATATATTTT. Translated: CASSPNRAGRSGNTIYF.

This chain connects TRBV2 to TRBJ2-7, with D possibly TRBD2 on 7 matching bases. V gave up 4 bases and J gave up 3 bases, with 16 bases separating them. Germline lookup yields CDR1 SNHLY and CDR2 FYNNEI. CDR3 size: 15 residues. DNA for the CDR3: TGTGCCAGCAGTGGTGCGGGGGCCACGAACTACGAGCAGTACTTC. It yields the protein CASSGAGATNYEQYF.

V is TRBV27 and J is TRBJ1-2, with TRBD1 as a possible D gene (5 bases). V dropped 5 bases and J dropped 4 bases, with 14 bases sitting between them. CDR1 is MNHEY, CDR2 SMNVEV, per germline (reference sequence). The CDR3 extends over 14 amino acids. The CDR3 DNA reads as TGTGCCAGCAGTCCCCCAGGGTTGCGCTATGGCTACACCTTC. It specifies CASSPPGLRYGYTF.

There are a few counts of this clone. The rearrangement uses TRBV27 and TRBJ2-3; no clear D. Germline V gene lookup returns CDR1 MNHEY and CDR2 SMNVEV (reference sequence). Trimming took off 5 bases at V and 2 bases at J, with 8 bases between the two ends. The CDR3 length is 13 residues. CDR3 nucleotide sequence: TGTGCCAGCAGTCCCTACAACACAGATACGCAGTATTTT. Protein product: CASSPYNTDTQYF.

This chain uses TRBV7-2 with TRBJ1-2, with D unresolved. Trimming took off 2 bases at V and 4 bases at J, with 5 bases between the two ends. The CDR3 length is 12 residues. Per germline, CDR1 SGHTA and CDR2 FQGNSA. Here the CDR3 DNA reads TGTGCCAGCAGCTTAAGGGCCTATGGCTACACCTTC. Translation: CASSLRAYGYTF.

The CDR3 reads CASSLTTGYEQYF. The CDR3 DNA is TGCGCCAGCAGCTTGACGACAGGCTACGAGCAGTACTTC. This chain joins TRBV5-1 and TRBJ2-7; a possible D gene is TRBD1 (6 bases). CDR1 and CDR2 from the germline V gene are SGHRS and YFSETQ. The CDR3 covers 13 residues. V lost 1 base and J 3 bases, leaving 8 bases between the germline ends.

The chain is built from TRBV18 and TRBJ1-1; D ambiguous. This CDR3 has 15 amino acids. V lost 2 bases and J 0 bases, leaving 10 bases between the germline ends. Germline-derived CDR1 and CDR2 are KGHSH and LQKENI. CDR3 region: CASSPGAGMNTEAFF. As DNA, the CDR3 is TGTGCCAGCTCACCAGGCGCCGGAATGAACACTGAAGCTTTCTTT.

The chain employs TRBV10-3 and TRBJ1-5; D gene uncertain. The CDR3 is 12 residues long. Germline V gives CDR1 ENHRY, CDR2 SYGVKD. Trimming pared 6 bases from V and 3 bases from J, leaving 6 bases between. The CDR3 protein is CAIRDINQPQHF. The CDR3 DNA reads as TGTGCCATCAGGGATATCAATCAGCCCCAGCATTTT.

The gene calls are TRBV29-1 and TRBJ2-5; the D gene is possibly TRBD2 (7 bases). The V gene's germline CDR1 is SQVTM and CDR2 ANQGSEA. V was clipped by 8 bases and J by 5 bases, with 18 bases between them. The CDR3 loop spans 13 amino acids. The CDR3 is CSSGGGGAETQYF. As DNA, the CDR3 is TGCAGCTCAGGTGGGGGGGGCGCGGAGACCCAGTACTTC.

This clone was seen once. This chain joins TRBV7-6 and TRBJ2-7; TRBD1 matches 8 bases. CDR1 and CDR2 (germline): SGHVS, FNYEAQ. The CDR3 has 16 amino acids. The V segment lost 5 bases and the J segment 5 bases; nucleotides outside the gene matches: 14. The CDR3: CASSLASYGQGNEQYF. Written as DNA, the CDR3 is TGTGCCAGCAGCCTGGCCTCTTACGGACAGGGTAACGAGCAGTACTTC.

The rearrangement uses TRBV12-5 and TRBJ1-1; D remains ambiguous. The CDR3 consists of 20 residues. Germline-derived CDR1 and CDR2 are LGHNT and FRNRAP. With 0 bases removed from V and 5 bases from J, the gap between germline ends came to 28 bases. The CDR3 protein is CASGLVPVGRQKKWGTEAFF. CDR3 DNA sequence: TGTGCTAGTGGTTTGGTACCGGTCGGCCGCCAAAAAAAATGGGGTACTGAAGCTTTCTTT.

The chain employs TRBV7-6 and TRBJ2-3; D unclear. V dropped 4 bases and J dropped 0 bases, with 11 bases sitting between them. The CDR3 covers 15 residues. From germline, CDR1 is SGHVS and CDR2 FNYEAQ. CDR3 coding DNA: TGTGCCAGCAGCTCCCAGTCCTCTAGCACAGATACGCAGTATTTT. As protein: CASSSQSSSTDTQYF.

The gene calls are TRBV28 and TRBJ1-2; D not resolved. Trimming cost V 5 bases and J 5 bases, with 9 bases left between them. The CDR3 is 12 amino acids. Germline V gene data show CDR1 as MDHEN and CDR2 as SYDVKM. The CDR3 loop is CASSAYSYGYTF. In DNA, the CDR3 is TGTGCCAGCAGTGCATACAGTTATGGCTACACCTTC.

This clone was observed a handful of times. The V gene is TRBV6-1, the J gene TRBJ2-1; possibly TRBD1 for D (5 bases). The CDR3 runs to 14 residues. The V and J ends lost 1 base and 9 bases respectively, with 13 bases between them. Germline CDR1 is MNHNS and CDR2 is SASEGT. The CDR3 bases are TGTGCCAGCAGTGAAGGGCCTTTTAGGGGTGAGCAGTTCTTC. Protein: CASSEGPFRGEQFF.